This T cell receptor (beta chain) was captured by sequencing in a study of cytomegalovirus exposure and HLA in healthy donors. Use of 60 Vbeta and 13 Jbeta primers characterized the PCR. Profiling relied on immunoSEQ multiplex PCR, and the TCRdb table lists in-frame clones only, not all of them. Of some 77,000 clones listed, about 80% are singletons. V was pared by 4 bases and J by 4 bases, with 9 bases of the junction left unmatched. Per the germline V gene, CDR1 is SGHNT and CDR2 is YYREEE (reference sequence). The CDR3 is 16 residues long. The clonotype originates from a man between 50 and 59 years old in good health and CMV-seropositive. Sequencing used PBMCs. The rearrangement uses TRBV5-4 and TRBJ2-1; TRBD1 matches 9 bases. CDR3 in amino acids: CASSQGMTGGYNEQFF. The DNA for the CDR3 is TGTGCCAGCAGCCAGGGAATGACAGGGGGATACAATGAGCAGTTCTTC. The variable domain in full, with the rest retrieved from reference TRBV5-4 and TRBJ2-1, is ETGVTQSPTHLIKTRGQQVTLRCSSQSGHNTVSWYQQALGQGPQFIFQYYREEENGRGNFPPRFSGLQFPNYSSELNVNALELDDSALYLCASSQGMTGGYNEQFFGPGTRLTVL.